The 27 T cell receptor delta chains below all came from one sample that was sequenced in a study of gamma-delta chains in newborns, infants, children. TCRdb re-called clones from the reads using CATT. The data show more than 7,500 delta-chain clones, approximately 22% seen once. Sequenced input: blood. Receptors were obtained from a child who was a newborn, infant or young child, either healthy, febrile or measles-vaccinated (not recorded which).

This clone was seen a handful of times. This chain joins TRDV2 and TRDJ1, with 8 bases lining up with TRDD3. Trimming at V came to 0 bases and at J to 0 bases, leaving 5 bases not matched to a gene. Germline assignment: CDR1 GEAIGNYY and CDR2 EKD. The CDR3 consists of 16 residues. The CDR3 loop is CACDTMLGDHTDKLIF. CDR3 DNA: TGTGCCTGTGACACCATGCTGGGGGACCACACCGATAAACTCATCTTT.

The chain couples TRDV2 to TRDJ1, with 9 bases identical to TRDD3. Germline V gene data show CDR1 as GEAIGNYY and CDR2 as EKD. V lost 1 base to trimming and J lost 0 bases; unmatched junction nucleotides: 20. The CDR3 has 21 residues. The CDR3 region is CACDTVGDTHDPFGNTDKLIF. The CDR3 nucleotides are TGTGCCTGTGACACGGTTGGGGATACGCACGACCCCTTTGGAAACACCGATAAACTCATCTTT.

This clone has a handful of counts. The chain carries TRDV2 and TRDJ3; the match to TRDD3 covers 8 bases. Germline lookup yields CDR1 GEAIGNYY and CDR2 EKD. V dropped 0 bases and J dropped 0; count of bases not matched to a gene: 9. The CDR3 extends over 20 amino acids. CDR3 sequence (DNA): TGTGCCTGTGACACCGGGGGAACTGGGGGGCGCTCCTGGGACACCCGACAGATGTTTTTC. Its translation is CACDTGGTGGRSWDTRQMFF.

This clone was counted a single time. The V gene lacks a call, and TRDJ1 is the J gene; the table's D call of TRDD3 was not tested on the DNA. This CDR3 has 22 amino acids. The CDR3: CAIGASRFPLNGEPSYTDKLIF. CDR3 sequence (DNA): TGTGCTATTGGGGCAAGCAGGTTTCCCCTCAACGGGGAGCCTTCGTACACCGATAAACTCATCTTT.

Concerning this clone: Because the CDR3's place on the DNA is in doubt, the DNA is left out and the CDR3 is given as listed by TCRdb. The CDR3 protein is CACDTLGMGGLTDKLIF. The rearrangement uses TRDV2 and TRDJ1; TRDD3 was called by the table and not checked on the DNA. The germline V gene has CDR1 GEAIGNYY and CDR2 EKD. The CDR3 is made up of 17 amino acids, end residues included.

This clone was seen more than once but under ten times. This likely reflects a read error, since a far larger clone is one base away. The J gene is TRDJ1, the V gene TRDV2; a weak D match, TRDD1 (6 bases). Germline-derived CDR1 and CDR2 are GEAIGNYY and EKD. CDR3 length: 14 residues. Trimming cost V 6 bases and J 3 bases, with 16 bases left between them. This CDR3 is CACNEIYASDKLIF. The CDR3 DNA reads as TGTGCCTGTAACGAAATATACGCGTCCGATAAACTCATCTTT.

This clone has just a few counts. This may be a read error, as it is one base from a much larger clone. The sample holds other DNA sequences that translate to the same CDR3. The chain links TRDV2 to TRDJ2; a weak D match, TRDD3 (6 bases). Germline V gene sequence: CDR1 GEAIGNYY, CDR2 EKD. The CDR3 has 18 amino acids. V was cut by 3 bases and J by 1 base, with 20 bases left in between. This CDR3 is CACDPLGMKGSLTAQLFF. The CDR3 DNA is TGTGCCTGTGACCCCCTGGGGATGAAAGGGAGTTTGACAGCACAACTCTTCTTT.

The chain combines TRDV2 with TRDJ1; 11 bases match TRDD3. J lost 5 bases, V lost 0 bases, and 4 bases had no gene match. The CDR3 loop spans 15 amino acids. CDR1 is GEAIGNYY and CDR2 is EKD in the germline V gene. The CDR3: CACDTVVGDTDKLIF. In nucleotides, the CDR3 is TGTGCCTGTGACACCGTGGTGGGGGATACGGATAAACTCATCTTT.

V usage is TRDV2 and J usage is TRDJ3; 11 bases match TRDD3. This CDR3 has 20 residues. CDR1 and CDR2 (germline): GEAIGNYY, EKD. V was pared by 1 base and J by 0 bases, with 7 bases of the junction left unmatched. CDR3 DNA: TGTGCCTGTGACACGTTGATGGGGGATACGAGCTCCTGGGACACCCGACAGATGTTTTTC. Its protein product is CACDTLMGDTSSWDTRQMFF.

In its sample, this clone was seen a few times. Since a much larger clone is just one base distant, this may be a read error. The sample carries other DNA sequences with the same CDR3. The chain couples TRDV2 to TRDJ1; 8 bases line up with TRDD3. CDR1 GEAIGNYY and CDR2 EKD come from the germline V gene. The CDR3 loop spans 16 amino acids. The CDR3 DNA is TGTGCCTGCGACACCGTGGGGATACTCAATTCGGAGAAACTCATCTTT. This codes for CACDTVGILNSEKLIF.

This clone was seen a few times. This chain links TRDV2 with TRDJ1; D may be TRDD3 (6 bases). With 1 base removed from V and 0 bases from J, the gap between germline ends came to 17 bases. Germline CDR1 GEAIGNYY, CDR2 EKD. The CDR3 consists of 17 residues. The CDR3 DNA reads as TGTGCCTGTGACACGCTGGGGACCCCCGGACACACCGATAAACTCATCTTT. As protein: CACDTLGTPGHTDKLIF.

In its sample, this clone was seen a few times. The chain couples TRDV2 to TRDJ2; 8 nucleotides line up with TRDD3. Germline CDR1 reads GEAIGNYY; CDR2 reads EKD. The CDR3 has 17 amino acids. The junction had 18 bases not matched to a gene; V was cut back by 5 bases and J by 8 bases. CDR3 coding DNA: TGTGCCTGTGGCACTTTACTGGGGGGCCAAAACGGGGCACAACTCTTCTTT. Amino acid sequence: CACGTLLGGQNGAQLFF.

A remark on this clone: Just one base apart from a much larger clone, this may be a read error. This sequence joins TRDV2 and TRDJ1, with a possible D match to TRDD3 (5 bases). The CDR3 sequence is 18 residues long. V lost 5 bases and J 0 bases, leaving 24 bases between the germline ends. Germline CDR1 reads GEAIGNYY; CDR2 reads EKD. The CDR3 DNA reads TGTGCCTGTGGCCCCGCCTCCTCCGGGGGGCCTTACACCGATAAACTCATCTTT. This gives the protein CACGPASSGGPYTDKLIF.

This rearrangement joins TRDV2 to TRDJ3; 7 bases are a match to TRDD3. The germline CDR1 and CDR2 sequences are GEAIGNYY and EKD. The junction had 10 bases not matched to a gene; V was cut back by 0 bases and J by 0 bases. The CDR3 has 20 amino acids. The chain's CDR3 is CACDTVGGVLSSWDTRQMFF. CDR3 nucleotides: TGTGCCTGTGACACCGTTGGGGGAGTTCTTAGCTCCTGGGACACCCGACAGATGTTTTTC.

A note on this clone: Germline is not matched at one junction end, which may reflect a read error. The gene calls are TRDV2 and TRDJ1; the D gene is possibly TRDD3 (6 bases). Germline V lookup: CDR1 GEAIGNYY, CDR2 EKD. CDR3 length equals 18 residues. The CDR3 region has the DNA TGTGCCTGTGACACCGGTGGGGGGGAGACCCAGGACACCGATAAAATCATCTTT. Its protein is CACDTGGGETQDTDKIIF.

The chain employs TRDV1 and TRDJ2, with 10 bases lining up with TRDD3. The CDR3 is made up of 19 amino acids. Germline V gene lookup returns CDR1 TSWWSYY and CDR2 QGS. The trim removed 0 bases at V and 2 bases at J, leaving 9 bases unmatched. The CDR3 bases are TGTGCTCTTGGGGAACTACGGGAGGTCTGGGGGATATTGACAGCACAACTCTTCTTT. Its translation is CALGELREVWGILTAQLFF.

The CDR3: CACVTVLGDTHHKYTDKLIF. DNA for the CDR3: TGTGCCTGTGTGACCGTACTGGGGGATACCCACCACAAATACACCGATAAACTCATCTTT. This chain links TRDV2 with TRDJ1, with TRDD3 matching 12 bases. The CDR3 is 20 residues long. V lost 5 bases to trimming and J lost 0 bases; unmatched junction nucleotides: 18. The V gene's germline CDR1 is GEAIGNYY and CDR2 EKD.

Comments on this clone: A much larger clone lies one base from this, so it may be a read error. J is TRDJ1 and V is TRDV2, with 11 positions matching TRDD3. The CDR3 spans 15 residues. In germline, CDR1 is GEAIGNYY, CDR2 EKD. The CDR3 here is CAWDTLGDTRDKLIF. The CDR3 region has the DNA TGTGCCTGGGACACGCTGGGGGATACTAGAGATAAACTCATCTTT.

V and J are TRDV2 and TRDJ1; 7 bases match TRDD3. With V trimmed by 3 bases and J by 2 bases, 8 bases remained unmatched. Germline CDR1 is GEAIGNYY and CDR2 is EKD. This CDR3 contains 15 residues. CDR3 bases: TGTGCCTGTGACCCTCTGGGGGGTGGTACCGATAAACTCATCTTT. It is translated as CACDPLGGGTDKLIF.

This chain connects TRDV2 to TRDJ3; 8 nucleotides align to TRDD3. The CDR3 runs 19 residues. The V gene end was trimmed by 3 bases and the J gene end by 0 bases; junction bases not matched to a gene: 9. Germline CDR1 GEAIGNYY, CDR2 EKD. Here the CDR3 DNA reads TGTGCCTGTGACCTGACTGGGGGTTCTAGCTCCTGGGACACCCGACAGATGTTTTTC. Protein: CACDLTGGSSSWDTRQMFF.

CDR3 sequence (DNA): TGTGCCTGTGACACCGTTGGAACCCCCCCGAGATCTGTTCTTCCCTACGGCGATAAACTCATCTTT. This translates into CACDTVGTPPRSVLPYGDKLIF. This chain joins TRDV2 and TRDJ1, with D possibly TRDD2 on 5 matching bases. CDR1 is GEAIGNYY, CDR2 EKD, per germline. The CDR3 has 22 amino acids. Trimming cost V 0 bases and J 4 bases, with 35 bases left between them.

By share, this clone counts as medium-sized. The CDR3: CACDTLSGWGIQHTDKLIF. CDR3 nucleotides: TGTGCCTGTGACACCCTCTCCGGCTGGGGGATACAGCATACCGATAAACTCATCTTT. The chain joins TRDV2 to TRDJ1; TRDD3 aligns across 11 bases. CDR3 length: 19 residues. The J segment lost 2 bases and the V segment lost 0 bases, leaving 13 bases of the junction unmatched. Germline-derived CDR1 and CDR2 are GEAIGNYY and EKD.

This chain uses TRDV2 with TRDJ1; 10 bases agree with TRDD3. CDR3 length equals 20 residues. With V trimmed by 3 bases and J by 1 base, 19 bases remained unmatched. Germline V gene data show CDR1 as GEAIGNYY and CDR2 as EKD. In DNA, the CDR3 is TGTGCCTGTGACCCAATTCCTGGTGGGGGATACAAGCTAGGCACCGATAAACTCATCTTT. Translating gives CACDPIPGGGYKLGTDKLIF.

Only a few counts were recorded for this clone. The genes are TRDV2 and TRDJ1, with 8 bases that match TRDD3. J gave up 5 bases and V 3 bases, and 13 bases lay outside the gene matches. Looked up from germline, CDR1 is GEAIGNYY and CDR2 is EKD. CDR3 length: 16 amino acids. For the CDR3, the DNA is TGTGCCTGTGACTCGATACTGGGGGCCCCGGGGGATAAACTCATCTTT. It yields the protein CACDSILGAPGDKLIF.

The rearrangement links TRDV2 to TRDJ1; D possibly corresponds to TRDD3 (6 bases). Looked up from germline, CDR1 is GEAIGNYY and CDR2 is EKD. Trimming removed 1 base at V and 2 bases at J, with 28 bases between. The CDR3 length is 20 residues. This CDR3 reads CACDTIQPTGTGLLTDKLIF. The CDR3 DNA is TGTGCCTGTGACACGATTCAACCTACCGGTACTGGGTTGTTAACCGATAAACTCATCTTT.

Regarding this clone: The junction and the germline gene differ at one end; a read error may be behind it. The chain joins TRDV2 to TRDJ1; TRDD3 matches 13 bases. CDR3 length equals 16 residues. Germline CDR1 and CDR2: GEAIGNYY and EKD. CDR3 amino acids: CACDTMVLGDTDRLIF. In DNA form, the CDR3 reads TGTGCCTGTGACACCATGGTACTGGGGGATACGGATAGACTCATCTTT.

The chain joins TRDV2 to TRDJ1; 12 bases map to TRDD3. This CDR3 region has 15 residues. J gave up 2 bases and V 6 bases, and 6 bases lay outside the gene matches. The germline CDR1 and CDR2 sequences are GEAIGNYY and EKD. CDR3 in amino acids: CACSPLGDTTDKLIF. CDR3 DNA: TGTGCCTGTTCCCCTCTGGGGGATACGACCGATAAACTCATCTTT.